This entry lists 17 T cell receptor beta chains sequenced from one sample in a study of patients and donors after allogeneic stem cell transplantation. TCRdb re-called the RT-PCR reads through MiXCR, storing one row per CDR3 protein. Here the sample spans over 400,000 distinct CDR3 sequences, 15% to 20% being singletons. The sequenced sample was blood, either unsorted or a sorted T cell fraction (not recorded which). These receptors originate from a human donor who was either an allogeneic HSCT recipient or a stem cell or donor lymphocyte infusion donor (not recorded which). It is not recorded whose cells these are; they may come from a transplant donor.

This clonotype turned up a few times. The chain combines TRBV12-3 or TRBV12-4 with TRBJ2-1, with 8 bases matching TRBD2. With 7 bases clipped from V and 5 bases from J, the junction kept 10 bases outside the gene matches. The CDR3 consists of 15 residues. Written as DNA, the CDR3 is TGTGCCAGCACCCTAGCCGGGAGGGATAACAATGAGCAGTTCTTC. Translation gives CASTLAGRDNNEQFF.

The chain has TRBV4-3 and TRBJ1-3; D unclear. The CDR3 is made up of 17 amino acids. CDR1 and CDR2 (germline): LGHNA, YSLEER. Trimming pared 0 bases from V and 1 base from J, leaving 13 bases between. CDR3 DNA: TGCGCCAGCAGCCAAGACGTCAGGCTGCTTTCTGGAAACACCATATATTTT. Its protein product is CASSQDVRLLSGNTIYF.

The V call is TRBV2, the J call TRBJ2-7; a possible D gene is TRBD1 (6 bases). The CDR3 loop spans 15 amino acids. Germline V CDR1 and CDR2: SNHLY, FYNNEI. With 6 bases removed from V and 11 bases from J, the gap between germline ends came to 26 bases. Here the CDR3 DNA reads TGTGCCAGCAGCCATGATTCAGGACAGCCTCTTAGGAAGTACTTC. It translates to CASSHDSGQPLRKYF.

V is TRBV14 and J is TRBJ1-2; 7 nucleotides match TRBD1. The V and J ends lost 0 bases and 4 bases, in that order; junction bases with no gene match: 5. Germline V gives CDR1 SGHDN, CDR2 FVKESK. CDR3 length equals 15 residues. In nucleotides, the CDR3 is TGTGCCAGCAGCCAAGAACAGGGGCGGAGCTATGGCTACACCTTC. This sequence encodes CASSQEQGRSYGYTF.

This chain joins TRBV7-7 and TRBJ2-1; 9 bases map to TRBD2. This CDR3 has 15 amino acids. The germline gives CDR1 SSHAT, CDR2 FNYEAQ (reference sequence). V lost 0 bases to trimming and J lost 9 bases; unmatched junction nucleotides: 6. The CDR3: CASSLAREGFREQFF. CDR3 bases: TGTGCCAGCAGCTTAGCGCGGGAGGGGTTCCGTGAGCAGTTCTTC.

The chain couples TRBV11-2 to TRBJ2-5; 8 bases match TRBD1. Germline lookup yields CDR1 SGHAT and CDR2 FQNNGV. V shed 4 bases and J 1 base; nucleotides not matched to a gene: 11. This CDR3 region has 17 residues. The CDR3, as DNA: TGTGCCAGCAGCTCAGGGGGCGGAAGACACGTCCAAGAGACCCAGTACTTC. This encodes CASSSGGGRHVQETQYF.

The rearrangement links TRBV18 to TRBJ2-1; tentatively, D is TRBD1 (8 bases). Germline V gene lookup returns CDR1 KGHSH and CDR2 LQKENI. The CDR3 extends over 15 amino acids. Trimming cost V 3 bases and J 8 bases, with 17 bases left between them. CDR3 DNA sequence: TGTGCCAGCTCACCCCTCCGGACAGGGAGGGATGAGCAGTTCTTC. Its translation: CASSPLRTGRDEQFF.

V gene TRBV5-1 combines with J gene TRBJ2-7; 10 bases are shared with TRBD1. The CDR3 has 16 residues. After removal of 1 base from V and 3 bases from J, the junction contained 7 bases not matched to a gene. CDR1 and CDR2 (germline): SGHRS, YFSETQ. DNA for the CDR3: TGCGCCAGCAGCTTGAACCGGGACAGGGGATTCTACGAGCAGTACTTC. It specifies CASSLNRDRGFYEQYF.

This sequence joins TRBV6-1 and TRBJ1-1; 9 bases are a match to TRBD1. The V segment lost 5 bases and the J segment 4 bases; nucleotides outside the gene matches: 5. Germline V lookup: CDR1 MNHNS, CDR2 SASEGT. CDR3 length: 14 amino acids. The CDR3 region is CASSTGGRGTEAFF. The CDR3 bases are TGTGCCAGCAGTACAGGGGGCAGGGGCACTGAAGCTTTCTTT.

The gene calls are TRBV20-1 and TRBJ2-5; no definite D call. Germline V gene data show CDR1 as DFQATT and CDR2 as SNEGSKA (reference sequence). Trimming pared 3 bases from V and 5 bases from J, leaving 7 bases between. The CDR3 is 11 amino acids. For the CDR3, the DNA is TGCAGTGCTAGTGGACGGGAGACCCAGTACTTC. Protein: CSASGRETQYF.

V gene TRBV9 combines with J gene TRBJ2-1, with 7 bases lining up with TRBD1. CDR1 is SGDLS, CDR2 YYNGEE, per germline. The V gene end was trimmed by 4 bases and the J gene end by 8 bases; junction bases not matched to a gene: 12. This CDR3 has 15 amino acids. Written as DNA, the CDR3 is TGTGCCAGCAGCACTTCCTCCCGGGACAGCTATGAGCAGTTCTTC. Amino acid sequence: CASSTSSRDSYEQFF.

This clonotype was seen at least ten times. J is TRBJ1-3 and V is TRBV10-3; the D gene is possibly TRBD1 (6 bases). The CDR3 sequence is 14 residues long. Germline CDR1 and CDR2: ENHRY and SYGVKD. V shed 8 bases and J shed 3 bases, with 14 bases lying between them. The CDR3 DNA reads TGTGCCATCGGACCGGACAGTTTTGGAAACACCATATATTTT. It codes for CAIGPDSFGNTIYF.

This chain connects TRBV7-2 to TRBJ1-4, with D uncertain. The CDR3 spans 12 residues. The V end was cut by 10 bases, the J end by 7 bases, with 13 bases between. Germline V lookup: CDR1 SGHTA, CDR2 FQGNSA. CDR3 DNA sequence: TGTGCCACCTCCGTGATTGGTGAAAAACTGTTTTTT. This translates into CATSVIGEKLFF.

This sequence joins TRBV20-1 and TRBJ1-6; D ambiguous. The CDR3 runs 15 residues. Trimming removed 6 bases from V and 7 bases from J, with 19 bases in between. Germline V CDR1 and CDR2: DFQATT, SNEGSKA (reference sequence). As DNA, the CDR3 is TGCAGTGCCCCTGTGGGGTGGACCGGCAATTCACCCCTCCACTTT. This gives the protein CSAPVGWTGNSPLHF.

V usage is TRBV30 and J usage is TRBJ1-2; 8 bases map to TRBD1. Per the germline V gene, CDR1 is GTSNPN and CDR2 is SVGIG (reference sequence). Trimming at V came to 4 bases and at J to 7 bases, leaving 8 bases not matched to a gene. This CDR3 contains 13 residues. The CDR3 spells CAWNPDRARGYTF. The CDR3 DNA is TGTGCCTGGAACCCGGACAGGGCCCGTGGCTACACCTTC.

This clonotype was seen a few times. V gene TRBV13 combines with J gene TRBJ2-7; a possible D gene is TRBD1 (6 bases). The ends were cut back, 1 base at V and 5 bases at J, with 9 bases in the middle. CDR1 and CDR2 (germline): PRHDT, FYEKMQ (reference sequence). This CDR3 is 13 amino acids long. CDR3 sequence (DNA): TGTGCCAGCAGCTTAGTAGGGGGAAACGAGCAGTACTTC. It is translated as CASSLVGGNEQYF.

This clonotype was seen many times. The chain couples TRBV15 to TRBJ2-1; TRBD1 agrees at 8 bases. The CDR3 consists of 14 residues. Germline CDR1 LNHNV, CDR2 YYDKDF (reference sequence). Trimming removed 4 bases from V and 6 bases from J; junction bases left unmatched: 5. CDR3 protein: CATSTGQGSNEQFF. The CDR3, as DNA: TGTGCCACCAGCACCGGACAGGGTAGCAATGAGCAGTTCTTC. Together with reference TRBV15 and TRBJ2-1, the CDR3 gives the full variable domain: DAMVIQNPRYQVTQFGKPVTLSCSQTLNHNVMYWYQQKSSQAPKLLFHYYDKDFNNEADTPDNFQSRRPNTSFCFLDIRSPGLGDTAMYLCATSTGQGSNEQFFGPGTRLTVL.